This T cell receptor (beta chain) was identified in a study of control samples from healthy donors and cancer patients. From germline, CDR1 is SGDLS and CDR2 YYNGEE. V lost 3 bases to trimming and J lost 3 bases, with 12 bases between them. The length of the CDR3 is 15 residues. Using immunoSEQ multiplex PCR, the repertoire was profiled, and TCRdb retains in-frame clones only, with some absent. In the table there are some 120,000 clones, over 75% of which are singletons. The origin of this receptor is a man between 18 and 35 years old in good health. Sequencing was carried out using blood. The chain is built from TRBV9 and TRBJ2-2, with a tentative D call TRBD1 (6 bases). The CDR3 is CASSARGDYTGELFF. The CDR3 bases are TGTGCCAGCAGCGCCAGGGGAGATTACACCGGGGAGCTGTTTTTT.